The next 13 T cell receptor beta chains were all read from a single sample in a study of early T cells in non-severe SARS-CoV-2 infection. TCRdb called the 5' RACE reads again in MiXCR, with one record for every CDR3 protein. The sample lists 63,000 or so distinct CDR3 sequences, around 11% seen once, with roughly 6.8% in the top ten. Sequencing was performed on whole blood. Receptors were obtained from an adult who was a healthcare worker with PCR-confirmed SARS-CoV-2 infection or an uninfected control (not recorded which).

The sample holds many counts of this clonotype. This chain connects TRBV10-3 to TRBJ2-7, with D tentatively TRBD1 or TRBD2 (5 bases each). V shed 6 bases and J shed 0 bases, with 12 bases lying between them. CDR3 length equals 14 residues. CDR1 and CDR2 (germline): ENHRY, SYGVKD. The CDR3 sequence: CAIRGTLYSYEQYF. As DNA, the CDR3 is TGTGCCATCAGGGGGACCCTGTACTCCTACGAGCAGTACTTC.

The chain joins TRBV6-5 to TRBJ2-2; TRBD1 matches 7 bases. The CDR3 extends over 15 amino acids. The trim removed 7 bases at V and 0 bases at J, leaving 5 bases unmatched. Looked up from germline, CDR1 is MNHEY and CDR2 is SVGAGI. CDR3 protein: CASKNRGTNTGELFF. Written as DNA, the CDR3 is TGTGCCAGCAAAAACAGGGGAACGAACACCGGGGAGCTGTTTTTT.

The table lists this clonotype with many counts. The rearrangement links TRBV29-1 to TRBJ2-1; 7 nucleotides align to TRBD2. CDR1 and CDR2 (germline): SQVTM, ANQGSEA. V lost 0 bases, J lost 8 bases, and 4 bases stayed unmatched. CDR3 length: 13 amino acids. This chain's CDR3 is CSVEDGLADEQFF. The CDR3 DNA is TGCAGCGTTGAAGATGGGCTAGCGGATGAGCAGTTCTTC.

The chain recombines TRBV4-2 with TRBJ2-7, with 9 positions matching TRBD1. The V segment lost 6 bases and the J segment 4 bases; nucleotides outside the gene matches: 16. This CDR3 contains 17 residues. CDR1 and CDR2 from the germline V gene are LGHNA and YNFKEQ. DNA of the CDR3: TGTGCCAGCAGGGGGACAGGGACCCTGACTAATCGTTACGAGCAGTACTTC. It codes for CASRGTGTLTNRYEQYF.

The CDR3 nucleotides read TGTGCCAGTAGTATGAGCGGGGGGCCGTACGAGCAGTACTTC. This codes for CASSMSGGPYEQYF. This sequence joins TRBV19 and TRBJ2-7; 9 nucleotides agree with TRBD2. The germline V gene has CDR1 LNHDA and CDR2 SQIVND (reference sequence). The CDR3 runs 14 residues. V was clipped by 3 bases and J by 4 bases; unmatched bases: 4. Full variable domain (rest looked up from reference TRBV19 and TRBJ2-7): DGGITQSPKYLFRKEGQNVTLSCEQNLNHDAMYWYRQDPGQGLRLIYYSQIVNDFQKGDIAEGYSVSREKKESFPLTVTSAQKNPTAFYLCASSMSGGPYEQYFGPGTRLTVT.

V and J are TRBV20-1 and TRBJ2-7; the match to TRBD2 covers 13 bases. The CDR3 consists of 17 residues. The germline CDR1 and CDR2 sequences are DFQATT and SNEGSKA (reference sequence). Trimming took 6 bases from V and 0 from J; bases not matched to a gene: 11. CDR3 DNA sequence: TGCAGTGCAACCCCGGGACTAGCGGGGTCTATCTCCTACGAGCAGTACTTC. It encodes CSATPGLAGSISYEQYF.

This clonotype was counted between two and nine times. The chain couples TRBV5-4 to TRBJ1-2, with 9 bases matching TRBD1. J lost 6 bases, V lost 2 bases, and 5 bases had no gene match. Germline V gives CDR1 SGHNT, CDR2 YYREEE (reference sequence). The CDR3 length is 14 residues. The CDR3 sequence: CASSFSGQGDGYTF. Written as DNA, the CDR3 is TGTGCCAGCAGCTTTTCGGGACAGGGTGATGGCTACACCTTC.

This clonotype was recorded a few times. The CDR3 is CASSPPPGQAMELFF. CDR3 DNA sequence: TGTGCCAGCTCCCCCCCACCGGGACAGGCGATGGAGCTGTTTTTT. V is TRBV18 and J is TRBJ2-2; the match to TRBD1 covers 8 bases. Germline lookup yields CDR1 KGHSH and CDR2 LQKENI. This CDR3 comprises 15 residues. Trimming removed 6 bases from V and 10 bases from J; junction bases left unmatched: 13.

This clonotype was seen at least ten times. The genes are TRBV20-1 and TRBJ2-7, with 8 bases fitting TRBD2. This CDR3 spans 14 amino acids. Losses at the gene ends were 1 base for V and 0 bases for J; bases not matched to a gene: 2. Germline V CDR1 and CDR2: DFQATT, SNEGSKA (reference sequence). The CDR3 region has the DNA TGCAGTGCTAGAGGACTAGCGAGCTCCTACGAGCAGTACTTC. Its protein product is CSARGLASSYEQYF.

By sample fraction, this clonotype is medium-sized (0.01 to 0.1%). The chain employs TRBV7-8 and TRBJ2-7; TRBD2 matches at 10 bases. CDR3 length: 19 amino acids. Trimming took 0 bases from V and 4 from J; bases not matched to a gene: 15. Germline V gene lookup returns CDR1 SGHVS and CDR2 FQNEAQ. The CDR3 sequence: CASSLAGVAGGLKIYEQYF. The CDR3 region has the DNA TGTGCCAGCAGCTTAGCGGGAGTAGCGGGAGGCCTGAAGATTTACGAGCAGTACTTC.

This clonotype has ten or more counts. V and J are TRBV18 and TRBJ2-7, with 9 bases that match TRBD1. This CDR3 has 19 amino acids. Losses at the gene ends were 5 bases for V and 1 base for J; bases not matched to a gene: 18. Germline V gene lookup returns CDR1 KGHSH and CDR2 LQKENI. Here the CDR3 reads CASSILSPVGTGFSYEQYF. The CDR3 DNA sequence: TGTGCCAGCTCAATCCTCTCCCCAGTTGGGACAGGGTTTTCCTACGAGCAGTACTTC.

This clonotype occurred many times. The chain links TRBV7-9 to TRBJ1-5; 8 bases are shared with TRBD1. The V segment lost 1 base and the J segment 5 bases; nucleotides outside the gene matches: 4. CDR1 is SEHNR and CDR2 is FQNEAQ in the germline V gene (reference sequence). CDR3 length: 15 amino acids. CDR3 in DNA: TGTGCCAGCAGCTTAGGACAGGGGAAGGATCAGCCCCAGCATTTT. Translation gives CASSLGQGKDQPQHF.

This clonotype was seen more than once but under ten times. The chain has TRBV29-1 and TRBJ2-3, with D perhaps matching TRBD2 (6 bases). Germline CDR1 SQVTM, CDR2 ANQGSEA. CDR3 length: 12 amino acids. V gave up 6 bases and J gave up 0 bases, with 7 bases separating them. CDR3 nucleotide sequence: TGCAGCGTCGGGACTAGCACAGATACGCAGTATTTT. This encodes CSVGTSTDTQYF.